A selection of T cell receptor beta chains follows, all from one sample in a study of cytomegalovirus exposure and HLA in healthy donors. Sequencing was performed with immunoSEQ multiplex PCR; in TCRdb, only in-frame clones are kept and a portion is missing. The data contain around 190,000 clones, around 82% of them singletons. The specimen was PBMCs. The receptor source for this set is a woman aged 25-40 years in good health and CMV-seropositive. The CDR3 runs from the conserved cysteine through the conserved F or W. D genes are given only for firm matches. Clone size is shown for a subset of rows, as once, few, many or a class of expanded clone.

.	TRBJ2-6	.	TRBV27	19	CASSLQFRFLSSGANGLTF	TGTGCCAGCAGTTTACAGTTTAGATTCCTAAGCTCTGGGGCCAACGGCCTGACTTTC
.	TRBJ2-2	.	TRBV2	16	CASSADSALNTGELFF	TGTGCCAGCAGTGCGGATAGCGCCCTAAACACCGGGGAGCTGTTTTTT
.	TRBJ2-7	TRBD2	TRBV7-9	14	CASSPGLRSLEQYF	TGTGCCAGCAGCCCGGGACTACGGAGTCTCGAGCAGTACTTC
.	TRBJ1-2	TRBD1	TRBV4-2	15	CASSQEVKQGNGYTF	TGTGCCAGCAGCCAAGAAGTGAAACAGGGGAATGGCTACACCTTC
.	TRBJ2-1	TRBD2	TRBV19	17	CASSIGRVAGAYNEQFF	TGTGCCAGTAGTATAGGGCGGGTAGCGGGAGCCTACAATGAGCAGTTCTTC
.	TRBJ2-1	.	TRBV28	14	CASSFPGAPHEQFF	TGTGCCAGCAGTTTCCCGGGAGCCCCACATGAGCAGTTCTTC
.	TRBJ1-5	.	TRBV6-4	15	CASTLPGSGSQPQHF	TGTGCCAGCACTCTTCCGGGGTCCGGGAGCCAGCCCCAGCATTTT
.	TRBJ2-3	TRBD2	TRBV4-3	15	CASSLAGGPTDTQYF	TGCGCCAGCAGCCTAGCGGGAGGGCCGACAGATACGCAGTATTTT
.	TRBJ2-7	TRBD1	TRBV9	15	CASSLGQGPSYEQYF	TGTGCCAGCAGCTTGGGACAGGGGCCCTCCTACGAGCAGTACTTC
.	TRBJ2-7	.	TRBV19	13	CASSGRVPYEQYF	TGTGCCAGTAGCGGCAGGGTCCCCTACGAGCAGTACTTC
.	TRBJ2-5	TRBD1	TRBV6-5	14	CASSSNRGSETQYF	TGTGCCAGCAGCTCGAACAGGGGTTCGGAGACCCAGTACTTC
once	TRBJ1-1	TRBD1	TRBV5-1	14	CASRSTGTNTEAFF	TGCGCCAGCAGGTCGACAGGGACTAACACTGAAGCTTTCTTT
.	TRBJ2-5	.	TRBV18	14	CASSAQIQQETQYF	TGTGCCAGCTCTGCACAGATCCAGCAAGAGACCCAGTACTTC
.	TRBJ1-1	.	TRBV5-5	14	CASSLVGGNTEAFF	TGTGCCAGCAGCTTGGTCGGGGGGAACACTGAAGCTTTCTTT
.	TRBJ1-1	.	TRBV5-1	13	CASSSGKNTEAFF	TGCGCCAGCAGCTCCGGGAAGAACACTGAAGCTTTCTTT
once	TRBJ2-3	TRBD1	TRBV19	14	CASSPGTATDTQYF	TGTGCCAGTAGCCCCGGGACAGCCACAGATACGCAGTATTTT
.	TRBJ2-7	.	TRBV6-4	14	CAPKTGDSSYEQYF	TGTGCCCCCAAAACGGGGGACAGCTCCTACGAGCAGTACTTC
.	TRBJ2-3	TRBD2	TRBV11-3	16	CASSLGVAGLGDTQYF	TGTGCCAGCAGCTTAGGGGTAGCGGGACTAGGAGATACGCAGTATTTT
.	TRBJ2-7	TRBD2	TRBV15	15	CATSREREGSYEQYF	TGTGCCACCAGCAGGGAGCGGGAGGGCTCCTACGAGCAGTACTTC
.	TRBJ2-7	.	TRBV11-2	15	CASSPGVGGQYEQYF	TGTGCCAGCAGCCCCGGGGTGGGGGGGCAATACGAGCAGTACTTC
.	TRBJ2-7	.	TRBV28	11	CASSLQYEQYF	TGTGCCAGCAGTTTACAATACGAGCAGTACTTC
many	TRBJ2-7	TRBD2	TRBV11-2	14	CASTLGGGGYEQYF	TGTGCCAGCACCCTTGGGGGGGGAGGGTACGAGCAGTACTTC
.	TRBJ2-7	.	TRBV7-6	13	CASSLIPTGEQYF	TGTGCCAGCAGCTTAATTCCGACGGGCGAGCAGTACTTC
.	TRBJ1-6	TRBD1	TRBV6-4	16	CASSRTGGLGNSPLHF	TGTGCCAGCAGTCGTACAGGGGGCTTAGGAAATTCACCCCTCCACTTT
.	TRBJ1-2	.	TRBV28	12	CASSPAAGGYTF	TGTGCCAGCAGTCCCGCCGCGGGGGGCTATACCTTC
.	TRBJ2-2	.	TRBV30	16	CAWSGFGSSSTGELFF	TGTGCCTGGAGTGGGTTTGGGAGCTCGAGCACCGGGGAGCTGTTTTTT
.	TRBJ2-2	TRBD2	TRBV19	15	CASRREAGVTGELFF	TGTGCCAGTAGACGAGAAGCGGGAGTGACCGGGGAGCTGTTTTTT
once	TRBJ2-1	TRBD2	TRBV5-4	14	CASSFAGGRNEQFF	TGTGCCAGCAGCTTCGCGGGAGGGAGGAATGAGCAGTTCTTC
.	TRBJ1-2	.	TRBV7-2	15	CASSLDPAGNYGYTF	TGTGCCAGCAGCTTAGATCCGGCCGGGAACTATGGCTACACCTTC
.	TRBJ1-1	.	TRBV5-1	16	CASSLGHSQRNTEAFF	TGCGCCAGCAGCTTGGGCCATTCACAGAGGAACACTGAAGCTTTCTTT
.	TRBJ2-1	.	TRBV7-6	15	CASSRPTGLSDEQFF	TGTGCCAGCAGCCGGCCTACAGGGCTTAGCGATGAGCAGTTCTTC
few	TRBJ1-4	.	TRBV6-1	15	CASNPLQGGGEKLFF	TGTGCCAGCAACCCTTTACAGGGCGGGGGAGAAAAACTGTTTTTT
.	TRBJ2-3	TRBD2	TRBV9	17	CASSVGGGGPLFVTQYF	TGTGCCAGCAGCGTAGGGGGCGGGGGGCCCTTGTTTGTTACGCAGTATTTT
.	TRBJ1-4	.	TRBV27	14	CASWLQGTNEKLFF	TGTGCCAGCTGGTTACAGGGTACTAATGAAAAACTGTTTTTT
.	TRBJ2-7	.	TRBV6-5	13	CATKGGGYNEQYF	TGTGCCACCAAAGGAGGGGGCTACAACGAGCAGTACTTC
.	TRBJ1-5	TRBD1	TRBV19	15	CATARTGDSNQPQHF	TGTGCCACCGCCCGTACAGGGGATAGCAATCAGCCCCAGCATTTT
once	TRBJ1-4	.	TRBV5-1	14	CASSFSQGGEKLFF	TGCGCCAGCAGCTTTTCACAGGGAGGGGAAAAACTGTTTTTT
.	TRBJ2-5	.	TRBV11-3	14	CASSPRRGQETQYF	TGTGCCAGCAGCCCAAGGAGGGGACAAGAGACCCAGTACTTC
.	TRBJ1-3	.	TRBV7-9	14	CASSLISSGNTIYF	TGTGCCAGCAGCTTAATCTCCTCTGGAAACACCATATATTTT
few	TRBJ2-7	.	TRBV10-3	15	CAISERAREVYEQYF	TGTGCCATCAGTGAGCGAGCGCGGGAAGTCTACGAGCAGTACTTC
.	TRBJ2-1	.	TRBV7-2	14	CASSLESSYNEQFF	TGTGCCAGCAGCTTGGAGTCCTCCTACAATGAGCAGTTCTTC
.	TRBJ2-1	TRBD2	TRBV6-1	14	CASSLTSGYNEQFF	TGTGCCAGCAGTCTGACTAGCGGCTACAATGAGCAGTTCTTC